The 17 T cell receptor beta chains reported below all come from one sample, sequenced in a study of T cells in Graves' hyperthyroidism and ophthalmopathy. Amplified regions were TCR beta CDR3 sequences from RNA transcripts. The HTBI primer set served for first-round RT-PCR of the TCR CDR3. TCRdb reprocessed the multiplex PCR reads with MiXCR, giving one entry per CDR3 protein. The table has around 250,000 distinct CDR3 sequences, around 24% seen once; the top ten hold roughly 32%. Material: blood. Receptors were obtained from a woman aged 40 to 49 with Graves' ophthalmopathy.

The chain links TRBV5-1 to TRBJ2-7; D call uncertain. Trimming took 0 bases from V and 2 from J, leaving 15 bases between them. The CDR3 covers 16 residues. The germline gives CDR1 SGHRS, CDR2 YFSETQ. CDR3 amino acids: CASSLDPAPRAYEQYF. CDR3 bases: TGCGCCAGCAGCTTGGATCCAGCTCCGAGAGCCTACGAGCAGTACTTC.

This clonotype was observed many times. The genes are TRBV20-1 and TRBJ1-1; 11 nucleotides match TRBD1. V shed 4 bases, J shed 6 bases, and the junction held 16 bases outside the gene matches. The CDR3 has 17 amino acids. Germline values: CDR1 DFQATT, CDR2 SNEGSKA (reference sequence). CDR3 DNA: TGCAGTGCTAATCCTCCGGGACAGGGGGTTTCTCTGGCTGAAGCTTTCTTT. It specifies CSANPPGQGVSLAEAFF.

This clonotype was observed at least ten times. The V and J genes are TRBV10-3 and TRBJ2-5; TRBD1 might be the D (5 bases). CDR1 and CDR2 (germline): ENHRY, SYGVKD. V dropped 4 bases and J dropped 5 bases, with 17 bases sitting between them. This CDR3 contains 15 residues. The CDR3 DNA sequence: TGTGCCATCAGTGGGCGCACAGGTTTTTCGGAGACCCAGTACTTC. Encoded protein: CAISGRTGFSETQYF.

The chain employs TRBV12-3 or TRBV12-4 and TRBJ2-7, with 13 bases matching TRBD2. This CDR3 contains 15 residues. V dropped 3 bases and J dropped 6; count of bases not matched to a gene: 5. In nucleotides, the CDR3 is TGTGCCAGCAGTTTGGGACTAGCGGGATTTGGCGAGCAGTACTTC. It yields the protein CASSLGLAGFGEQYF.

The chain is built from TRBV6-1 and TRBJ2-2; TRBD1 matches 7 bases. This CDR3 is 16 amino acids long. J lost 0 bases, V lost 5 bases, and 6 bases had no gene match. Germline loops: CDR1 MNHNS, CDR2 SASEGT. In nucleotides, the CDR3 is TGTGCCAGCAGTAGACAGGGACCCGCGAACACCGGGGAGCTGTTTTTT. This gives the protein CASSRQGPANTGELFF.

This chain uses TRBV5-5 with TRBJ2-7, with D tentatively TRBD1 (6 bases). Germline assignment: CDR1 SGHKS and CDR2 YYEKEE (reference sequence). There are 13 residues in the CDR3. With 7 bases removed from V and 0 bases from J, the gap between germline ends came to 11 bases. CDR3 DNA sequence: TGTGCCAGCCACAACAGGGTCTCCTACGAGCAGTACTTC. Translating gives CASHNRVSYEQYF.

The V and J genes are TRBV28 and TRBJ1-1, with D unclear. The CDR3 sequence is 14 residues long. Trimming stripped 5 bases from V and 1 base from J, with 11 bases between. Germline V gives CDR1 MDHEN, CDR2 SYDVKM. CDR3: CASSLPPGNTEAFF. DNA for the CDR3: TGTGCCAGCAGTCTTCCCCCAGGGAACACTGAAGCTTTCTTT. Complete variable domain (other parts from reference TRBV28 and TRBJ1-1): DVKVTQSSRYLVKRTGEKVFLECVQDMDHENMFWYRQDPGLGLRLIYFSYDVKMKEKGDIPEGYSVSREKKERFSLILESASTNQTSMYLCASSLPPGNTEAFFGQGTRLTVV.

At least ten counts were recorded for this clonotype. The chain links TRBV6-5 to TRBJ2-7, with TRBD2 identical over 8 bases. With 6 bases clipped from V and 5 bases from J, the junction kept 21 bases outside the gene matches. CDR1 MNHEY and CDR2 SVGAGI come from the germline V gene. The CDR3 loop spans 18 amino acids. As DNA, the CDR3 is TGTGCCAGCAGCCCCGTGGGGGGGGCGGGACTAGGCATTCACGAGCAGTACTTC. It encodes CASSPVGGAGLGIHEQYF.

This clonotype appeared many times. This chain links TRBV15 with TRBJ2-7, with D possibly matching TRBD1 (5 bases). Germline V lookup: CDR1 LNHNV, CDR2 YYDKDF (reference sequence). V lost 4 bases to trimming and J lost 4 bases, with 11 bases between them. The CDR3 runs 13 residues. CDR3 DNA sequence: TGTGCCACCAGCACCTCAGCAGGGTACGAGCAGTACTTC. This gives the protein CATSTSAGYEQYF.

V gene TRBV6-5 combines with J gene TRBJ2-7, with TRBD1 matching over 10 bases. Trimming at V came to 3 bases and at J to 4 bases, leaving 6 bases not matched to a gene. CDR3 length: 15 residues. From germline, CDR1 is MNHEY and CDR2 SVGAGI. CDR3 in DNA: TGTGCCAGCAGTTATCGACAGGGGGCATGGTACGAGCAGTACTTC. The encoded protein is CASSYRQGAWYEQYF.

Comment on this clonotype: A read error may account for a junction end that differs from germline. CDR3 bases: TGTGCCAGCAGCTTAGGGACAGGTCACCAGCATTTT. This encodes CASSLGTGHQHF. The chain has TRBV12-3 or TRBV12-4 and TRBJ1-5, with 8 bases that match TRBD1. This CDR3 is 12 amino acids long.

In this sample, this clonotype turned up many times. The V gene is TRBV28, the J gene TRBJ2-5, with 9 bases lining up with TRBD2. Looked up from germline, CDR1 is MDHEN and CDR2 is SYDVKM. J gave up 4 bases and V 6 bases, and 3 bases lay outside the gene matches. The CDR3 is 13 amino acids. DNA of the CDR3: TGTGCCAGCAGGAATAGCGGGAGAGAGACCCAGTACTTC. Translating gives CASRNSGRETQYF.

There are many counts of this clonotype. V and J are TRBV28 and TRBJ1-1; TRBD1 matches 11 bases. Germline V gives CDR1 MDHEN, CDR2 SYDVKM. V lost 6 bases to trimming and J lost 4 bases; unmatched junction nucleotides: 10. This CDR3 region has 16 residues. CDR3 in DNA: TGTGCCAGCAGAACCCCGGGACAGGGGGTATCCACTGAAGCTTTCTTT. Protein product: CASRTPGQGVSTEAFF.

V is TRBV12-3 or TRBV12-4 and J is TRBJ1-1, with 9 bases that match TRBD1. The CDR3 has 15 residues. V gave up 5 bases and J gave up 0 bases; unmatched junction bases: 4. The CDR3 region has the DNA TGTGCCAGCAGTATCCGACAGGGGGTGAACACTGAAGCTTTCTTT. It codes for CASSIRQGVNTEAFF.

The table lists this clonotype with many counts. Written as DNA, the CDR3 is TGTGCCAGCACCCCAGGGGATGTCTACGAGCAGTACTTC. As protein: CASTPGDVYEQYF. The chain couples TRBV28 to TRBJ2-7; perhaps TRBD1 as D (6 bases). The germline V gene encodes CDR1 MDHEN and CDR2 SYDVKM. The CDR3 is 13 amino acids. Trimming took off 7 bases at V and 3 bases at J, with 13 bases between the two ends.

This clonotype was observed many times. CDR3 sequence (DNA): TGCAGTGCCCGGGGGGGGAGTTACGACGAGCAGTACTTC. Its protein product is CSARGGSYDEQYF. The chain employs TRBV20-1 and TRBJ2-7; 8 bases map to TRBD2. Trimming cost V 6 bases and J 5 bases; bases outside gene matches: 9. The germline gives CDR1 DFQATT, CDR2 SNEGSKA (reference sequence). The CDR3 extends over 13 amino acids.

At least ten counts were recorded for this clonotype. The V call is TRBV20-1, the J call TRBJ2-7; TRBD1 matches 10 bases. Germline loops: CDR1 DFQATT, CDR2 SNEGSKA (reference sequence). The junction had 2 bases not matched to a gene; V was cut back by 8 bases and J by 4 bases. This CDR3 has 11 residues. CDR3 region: CSSGQGYEQYF. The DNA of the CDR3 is TGCAGTTCGGGACAGGGGTACGAGCAGTACTTC.